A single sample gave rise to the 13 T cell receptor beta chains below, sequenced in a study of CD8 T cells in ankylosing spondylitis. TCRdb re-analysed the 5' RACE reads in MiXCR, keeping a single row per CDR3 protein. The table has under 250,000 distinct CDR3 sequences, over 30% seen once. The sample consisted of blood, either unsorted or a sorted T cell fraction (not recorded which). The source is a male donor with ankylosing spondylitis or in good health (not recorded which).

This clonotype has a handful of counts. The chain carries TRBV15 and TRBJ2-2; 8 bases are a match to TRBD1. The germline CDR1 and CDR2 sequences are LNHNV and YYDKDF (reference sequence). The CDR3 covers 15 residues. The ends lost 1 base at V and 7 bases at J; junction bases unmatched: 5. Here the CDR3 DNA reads TGTGCCACCAGCAGAGTGACAGGGGTGGTCGGGGAGCTGTTTTTT. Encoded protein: CATSRVTGVVGELFF.

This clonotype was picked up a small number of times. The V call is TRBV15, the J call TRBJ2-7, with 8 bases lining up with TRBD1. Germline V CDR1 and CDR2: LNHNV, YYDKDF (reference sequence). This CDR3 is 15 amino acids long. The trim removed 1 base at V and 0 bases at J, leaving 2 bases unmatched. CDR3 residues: CATSRGQGTSYEQYF. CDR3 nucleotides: TGTGCCACCAGCAGAGGACAGGGGACCTCCTACGAGCAGTACTTC.

Here the CDR3 DNA reads TGCAGTGCTAGGTTACAATACCAAGAGACCCAGTACTTC. This translates into CSARLQYQETQYF. The V gene is TRBV20-1, the J gene TRBJ2-5, with D hard to call. The germline V gene has CDR1 DFQATT and CDR2 SNEGSKA (reference sequence). The CDR3 is 13 amino acids. V was pared by 3 bases and J by 0 bases, with 8 bases between.

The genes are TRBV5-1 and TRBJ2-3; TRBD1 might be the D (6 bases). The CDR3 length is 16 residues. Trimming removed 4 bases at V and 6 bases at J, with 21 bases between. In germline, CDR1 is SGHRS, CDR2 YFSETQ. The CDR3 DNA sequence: TGCGCCAGCAGCCCAAGGCAGGGGACCCTCTCGGATACGCAGTATTTT. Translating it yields CASSPRQGTLSDTQYF.

CDR3 coding DNA: TGTGCCAGCAGCTTGTGGGGGCAAGGCACTGAAGCTTTCTTT. As protein: CASSLWGQGTEAFF. The genes are TRBV5-6 and TRBJ1-1; D may be TRBD1 (6 bases). Trimming removed 1 base from V and 4 bases from J, with 11 bases in between. The CDR3 loop spans 14 amino acids. Germline values: CDR1 SGHDT, CDR2 YYEEEE. Supplemented by reference TRBV5-6 and TRBJ1-1, the full variable domain reads DAGVTQSPTHLIKTRGQQVTLRCSPKSGHDTVSWYQQALGQGPQFIFQYYEEEERQRGNFPDRFSGHQFPNYSSELNVNALLLGDSALYLCASSLWGQGTEAFFGQGTRLTVV.

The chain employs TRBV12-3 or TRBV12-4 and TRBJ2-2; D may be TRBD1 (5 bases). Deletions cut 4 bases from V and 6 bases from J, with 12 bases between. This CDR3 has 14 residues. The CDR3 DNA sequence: TGTGCCAGCAGTTCCTCGACAGTACCCGGGGAGCTGTTTTTT. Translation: CASSSSTVPGELFF.

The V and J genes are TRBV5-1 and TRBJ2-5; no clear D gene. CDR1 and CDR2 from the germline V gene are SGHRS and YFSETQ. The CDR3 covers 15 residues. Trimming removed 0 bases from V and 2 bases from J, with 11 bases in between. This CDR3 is CASSLGAGMQETQYF. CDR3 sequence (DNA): TGCGCCAGCAGCTTGGGGGCAGGAATGCAAGAGACCCAGTACTTC.

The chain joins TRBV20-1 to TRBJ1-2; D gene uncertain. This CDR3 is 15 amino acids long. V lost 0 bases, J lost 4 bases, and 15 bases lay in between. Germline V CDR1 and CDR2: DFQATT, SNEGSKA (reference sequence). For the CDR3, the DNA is TGCAGTGCTAGAGACGAAGGCAGGCCACTCTATGGCTACACCTTC. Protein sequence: CSARDEGRPLYGYTF.

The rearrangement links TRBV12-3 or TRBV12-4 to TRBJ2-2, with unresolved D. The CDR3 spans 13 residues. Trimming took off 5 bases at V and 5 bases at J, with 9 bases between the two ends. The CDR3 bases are TGTGCCAGCAGTGTGGGTCTGACCGGGGAGCTGTTTTTT. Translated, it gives CASSVGLTGELFF.

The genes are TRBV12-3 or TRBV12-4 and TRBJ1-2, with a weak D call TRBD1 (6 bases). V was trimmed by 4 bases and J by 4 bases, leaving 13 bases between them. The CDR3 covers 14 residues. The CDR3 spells CASSSPGQPYGYTF. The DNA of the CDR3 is TGTGCCAGCAGTTCCCCCGGACAGCCCTATGGCTACACCTTC.

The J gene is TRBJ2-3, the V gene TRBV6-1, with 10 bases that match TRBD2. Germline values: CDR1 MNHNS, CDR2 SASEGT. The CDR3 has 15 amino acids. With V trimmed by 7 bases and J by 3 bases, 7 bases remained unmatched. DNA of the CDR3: TGTGCCAGCAACCCGGGACTAGCGTCGACAGATACGCAGTATTTT. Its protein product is CASNPGLASTDTQYF.

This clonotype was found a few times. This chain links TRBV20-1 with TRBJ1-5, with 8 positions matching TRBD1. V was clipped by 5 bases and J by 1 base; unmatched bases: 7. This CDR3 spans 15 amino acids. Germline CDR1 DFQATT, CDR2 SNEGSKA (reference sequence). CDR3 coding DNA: TGCAGTGCTGGACAGGGAGGTAGGAGCAATCAGCCCCAGCATTTT. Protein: CSAGQGGRSNQPQHF.

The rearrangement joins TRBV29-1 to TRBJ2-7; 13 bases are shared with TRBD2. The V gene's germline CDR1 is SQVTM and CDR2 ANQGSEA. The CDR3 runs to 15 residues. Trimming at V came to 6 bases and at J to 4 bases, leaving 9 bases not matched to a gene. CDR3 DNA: TGCAGCGTACGACTAGCGGGGGGCCGGTTATACGAGCAGTACTTC. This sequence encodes CSVRLAGGRLYEQYF.